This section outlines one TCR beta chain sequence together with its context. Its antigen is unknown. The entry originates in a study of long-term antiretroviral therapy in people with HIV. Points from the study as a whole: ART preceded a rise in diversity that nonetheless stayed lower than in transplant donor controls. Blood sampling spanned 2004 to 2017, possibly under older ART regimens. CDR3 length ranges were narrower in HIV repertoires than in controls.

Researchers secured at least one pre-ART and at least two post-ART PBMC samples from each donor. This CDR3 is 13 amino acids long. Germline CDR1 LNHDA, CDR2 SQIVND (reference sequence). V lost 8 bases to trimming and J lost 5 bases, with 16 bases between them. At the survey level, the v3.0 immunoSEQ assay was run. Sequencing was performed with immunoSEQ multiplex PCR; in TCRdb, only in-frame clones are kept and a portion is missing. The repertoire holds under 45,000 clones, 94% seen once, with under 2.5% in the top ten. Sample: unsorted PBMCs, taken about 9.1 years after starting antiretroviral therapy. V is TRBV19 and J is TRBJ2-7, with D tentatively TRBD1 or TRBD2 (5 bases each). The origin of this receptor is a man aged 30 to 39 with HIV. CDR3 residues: CASAGTGWNEQYF. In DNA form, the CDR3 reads TGTGCCAGTGCCGGGACCGGGTGGAACGAGCAGTACTTC. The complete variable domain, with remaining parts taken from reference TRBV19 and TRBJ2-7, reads DGGITQSPKYLFRKEGQNVTLSCEQNLNHDAMYWYRQDPGQGLRLIYYSQIVNDFQKGDIAEGYSVSREKKESFPLTVTSAQKNPTAFYLCASAGTGWNEQYFGPGTRLTVT.